The T cell receptor beta chain described here comes from a study of CD8 T cells in ankylosing spondylitis. The study, taken as a whole, reports: Clones tied to disease were said to be significantly enriched in matched ankylosing spondylitis synovial fluid. Typical of ankylosing spondylitis blood, it appeared, was a TCR beta motif of eight highly homologous variants. A CD8+ phenotype characterized the disease-linked clones, which were relatively rare in peripheral blood.

Germline V CDR1 and CDR2: SEHNR, FQNEAQ (reference sequence). This CDR3 has 15 amino acids. Deletions cut 5 bases from V and 5 bases from J, with 18 bases between. By quantitative 5'-RACE with molecular barcodes, the TCR beta libraries were made. Each CDR3 protein gets one entry after TCRdb re-called the 5' RACE reads with MiXCR. Of 250,000 or so distinct CDR3 sequences listed, about 10% are singletons. As regards this clonotype: Its antigen is currently unknown.

V gene TRBV7-9 combines with J gene TRBJ2-5, with unresolved D. The source is a male donor with ankylosing spondylitis or in good health (not recorded which). The sample taken for sequencing was blood, either unsorted or a sorted T cell fraction (not recorded which). CDR3: CASSLSGARAETQYF. The CDR3 DNA reads as TGTGCCAGCAGCCTCTCCGGAGCACGGGCGGAGACCCAGTACTTC.